This note documents a single TCR beta chain sequence. Its specificity is not known. Peripheral blood came from all dose cohorts at three timepoints. The data derive from a study of OX40 agonist ivuxolimab in advanced cancers. The wider study: Ivuxolimab was administered intravenously to patients at 0.01 to 10 mg/kg every 2 weeks.

CDR3 length: 15 amino acids. Findings of the study overall: CD4+ and CD8+ blood T cells expanded clonally by week 6 at 0.1 to 3.0 mg/kg. Clonal expansion among partial responders at 0.1-3.0 mg/kg ranked near the lowest.

Profiling relied on immunoSEQ multiplex PCR, and the TCRdb table lists in-frame clones only, not all of them. Of fewer than 90,000 clones listed, 91% are singletons. The V gene is TRBV21-1, the J gene TRBJ2-3; TRBD2 is the table's D call and was not checked against the DNA. TRBV21-1 is recorded as a pseudogene. Source: CD4+ or CD8+ T cells sorted from blood, taken in a trial of the OX40 agonist ivuxolimab. The receptor comes from an adult with an advanced solid tumor such as melanoma, head and neck, liver or kidney cancer. The CDR3 region has the DNA TGTGCCAGCCGGCCGGGACTAGCTTTTACAGATACGCAGTATTTT. Translated: CASRPGLAFTDTQYF.